This TCR beta chain was sequenced in a study of T-cell reconstitution after alpha-beta-depleted transplantation in children. Overall study results and limits: Diversity and T-cell counts at one year after transplant derived mostly from new T cells.

Germline CDR1 is LGHDT and CDR2 is YNNKEL (reference sequence). This CDR3 has 15 residues. V was pared by 0 bases and J by 12 bases, with 18 bases between. Regarding this clonotype: As yet, its antigen is unknown.

Molecular barcoding with unique molecular identifiers was used for the TCRbeta library. One entry per CDR3 protein results from TCRdb running MiXCR on the PCR reads. The sample contains just over 950,000 distinct CDR3 sequences, about 31% of which appear only once. This sequence was found in a boy under two years old who had a stem cell transplant for SCID, so the T cells may come from the graft donor. The gene calls are TRBV3-1 and TRBJ2-1; D unclear. The specimen was PBMCs, mostly from graft donor cells, collected 360 days after TCRalphabeta/CD19-depleted stem cell transplant. The DNA for the CDR3 is TGTGCCAGCAGCCAAGAAGAGTTCCCCCTCCAGAGGCAGTTCTTC. Translated: CASSQEEFPLQRQFF.